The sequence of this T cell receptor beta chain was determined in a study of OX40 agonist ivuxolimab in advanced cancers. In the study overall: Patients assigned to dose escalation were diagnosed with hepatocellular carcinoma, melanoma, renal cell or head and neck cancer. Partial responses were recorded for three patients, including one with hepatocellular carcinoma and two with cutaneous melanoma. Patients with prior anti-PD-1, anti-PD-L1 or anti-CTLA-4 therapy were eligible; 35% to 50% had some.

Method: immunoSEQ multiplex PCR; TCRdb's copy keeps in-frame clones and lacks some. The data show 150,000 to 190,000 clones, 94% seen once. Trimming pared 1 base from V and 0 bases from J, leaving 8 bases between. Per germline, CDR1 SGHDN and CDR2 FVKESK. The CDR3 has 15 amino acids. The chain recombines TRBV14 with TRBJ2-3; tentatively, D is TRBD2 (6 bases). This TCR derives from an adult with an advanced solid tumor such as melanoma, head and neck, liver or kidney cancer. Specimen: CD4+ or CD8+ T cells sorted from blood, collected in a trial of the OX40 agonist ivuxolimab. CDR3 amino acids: CASSQGLASTDTQYF. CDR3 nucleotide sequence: TGTGCCAGCAGCCAAGGCCTAGCGAGCACAGATACGCAGTATTTT.